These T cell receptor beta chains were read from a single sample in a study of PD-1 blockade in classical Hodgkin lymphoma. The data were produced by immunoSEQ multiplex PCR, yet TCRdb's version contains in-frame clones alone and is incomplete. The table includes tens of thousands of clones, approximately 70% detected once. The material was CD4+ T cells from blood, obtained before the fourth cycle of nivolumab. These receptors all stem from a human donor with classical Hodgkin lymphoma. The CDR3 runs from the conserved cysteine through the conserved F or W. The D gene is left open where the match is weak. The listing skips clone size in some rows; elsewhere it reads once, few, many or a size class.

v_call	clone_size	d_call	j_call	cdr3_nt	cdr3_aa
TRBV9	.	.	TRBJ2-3	TGTGCCAGCAGCGTAGTAGACGATACGCAGTATTTT	CASSVVDDTQYF
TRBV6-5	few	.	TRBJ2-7	TGTGCCAGCAGTTACCCGGGGAGCTACGAGCAGTACTTC	CASSYPGSYEQYF
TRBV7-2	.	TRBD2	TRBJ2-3	TGTGCCAGCAGTCGAACCGGGACTAGCGAAACAGATACGCAGTATTTT	CASSRTGTSETDTQYF
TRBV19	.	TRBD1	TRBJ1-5	TGTGCCAGTAAGACCGGGACAGGCGATCTTATAAGCAATCAGCCCCAGCATTTT	CASKTGTGDLISNQPQHF
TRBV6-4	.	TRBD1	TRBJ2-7	TGTGCCAGCAGAGAGCCTGTACAGGGGTCCTACGAGCAGTACTTC	CASREPVQGSYEQYF
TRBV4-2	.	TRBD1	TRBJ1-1	TGTGCCAGCAGCCAAGGACAGGGTCGGGGGAACACTGAAGCTTTCTTT	CASSQGQGRGNTEAFF
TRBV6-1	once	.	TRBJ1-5	TGTGCCAGCAGTGAATACACGCTCGTTGGACAGAGCCGTAAACCCCAGCATTTT	CASSEYTLVGQSRKPQHF
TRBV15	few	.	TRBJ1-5	TGTGCCACCAGCAGAGATAGAGTCATGGGGGCGAATGAGCCCCAGCATTTT	CATSRDRVMGANEPQHF
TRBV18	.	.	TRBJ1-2	TGTGCCAGCTCACCAGCTTCCACGAGGGATGGCTATGGCTACACCTTC	CASSPASTRDGYGYTF
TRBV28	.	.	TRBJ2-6	TGTGCCAGCAGTACGTACGGGACTGGGGCCAACGTCCTGACTTTC	CASSTYGTGANVLTF